This paragraph covers one TCR beta chain sequence. What it recognizes is unknown. This sample is drawn from a study of cytomegalovirus exposure and HLA in healthy donors. PCR employed 60 Vbeta and 13 Jbeta primers. In the authors' methods: An analysis performed later counted 72 million or so unique TCR beta chains (around 10 million of them shared). Sequenced by immunoSEQ multiplex PCR; TCRdb stores in-frame clones only, minus some. V and J calls and clone size come straight from that table; D and trimming were deduced from the DNA. The data hold around 120,000 clones, with over 60% observed a single time. This CDR3 is 15 amino acids long. V shed 8 bases, J shed 8 bases, and the junction held 11 bases outside the gene matches. CDR1 and CDR2 (germline): SNHLY, FYNNEI. Overall study results and limits: As was reported, the HLA-A and HLA-B alleles of most subjects were accurately predicted from TCR beta sequences.

The receptor's source is a human donor in good health. The sample consisted of PBMCs. The rearrangement joins TRBV2 to TRBJ2-1; 11 bases agree with TRBD2. CDR3 bases: TGTGCCAGCGGTAGACTAGCGGGAACGGCACATGAGCAGTTCTTC. This sequence encodes CASGRLAGTAHEQFF.